The present entry profiles one T cell receptor (beta chain) with its context. The antigen is unknown. Treatment described: oral pan-JAK inhibitor, 5-10 mg twice daily. This specimen belongs to a study of CD8+ T cells in alopecia areata. The study, taken as a whole, reports: With one nonresponder, baseline CD8+ expansion's link to response remains uncertain.

Extraction and reverse transcription of RNA yielded cDNA as the sequencing template. Method: immunoSEQ multiplex PCR; TCRdb's copy keeps in-frame clones and lacks some. The sample shows roughly 200,000 clones, 40% to 55% of them seen only once. CDR3 size: 12 residues. The V end lost 6 bases, the J end lost 5 bases, and 10 bases lay between the germline ends. Germline assignment: CDR1 MDHEN and CDR2 SYDVKM. The gene calls are TRBV28 and TRBJ1-2; D remains ambiguous. The sequences come from CD4+ T cells sorted from blood, collected at roughly week 36, from a patient treated with tofacitinib. The sequence came from a human donor with alopecia areata. The CDR3 DNA is TGTGCCAGCAGGGTCCAGCAATATGGCTACACCTTC. This encodes CASRVQQYGYTF.